The T cell receptor (beta chain) under discussion was sequenced for a study of technical replicates of blood from four donors. Per the germline V gene, CDR1 is MDHEN and CDR2 is SYDVKM. The ends lost 7 bases at V and 2 bases at J; junction bases unmatched: 3. This CDR3 contains 14 residues. Sequencing was performed with immunoSEQ multiplex PCR; in TCRdb, only in-frame clones are kept and a portion is missing. The table has about 80,000 clones, about 98% seen once; the top ten hold over 0.13%. This TCR came from a human donor in good health. The genes are TRBV28 and TRBJ1-5; 9 bases map to TRBD1. The sequencing input was T cells isolated from PBMCs. CDR3 protein: CASIRQGGNQPQHF. In nucleotides, the CDR3 is TGTGCCAGCATTAGACAGGGGGGCAATCAGCCCCAGCATTTT.